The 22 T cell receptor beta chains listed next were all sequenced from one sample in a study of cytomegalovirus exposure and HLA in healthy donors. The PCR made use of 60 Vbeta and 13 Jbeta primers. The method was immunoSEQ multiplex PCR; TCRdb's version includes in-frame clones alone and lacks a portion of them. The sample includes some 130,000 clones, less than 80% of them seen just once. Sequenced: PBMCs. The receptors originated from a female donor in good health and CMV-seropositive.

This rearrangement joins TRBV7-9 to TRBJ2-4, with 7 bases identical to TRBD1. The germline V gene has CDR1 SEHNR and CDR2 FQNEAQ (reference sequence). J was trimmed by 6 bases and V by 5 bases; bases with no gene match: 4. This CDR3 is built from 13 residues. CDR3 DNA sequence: TGTGCCAGCAGCCAACAGGGGCGAAACATTCAGTACTTC. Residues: CASSQQGRNIQYF.

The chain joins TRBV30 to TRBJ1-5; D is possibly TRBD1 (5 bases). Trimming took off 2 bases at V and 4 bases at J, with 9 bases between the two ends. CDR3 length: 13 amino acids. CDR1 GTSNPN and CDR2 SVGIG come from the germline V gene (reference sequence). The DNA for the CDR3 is TGTGCCTGGAGTACCGACAGAAATCAGCCCCAGCATTTT. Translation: CAWSTDRNQPQHF. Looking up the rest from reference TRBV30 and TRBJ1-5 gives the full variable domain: SQTIHQWPATLVQPVGSPLSLECTVEGTSNPNLYWYRQAAGRGLQLLFYSVGIGQISSEVPQNLSASRPQDRQFILSSKKLLLSDSGFYLCAWSTDRNQPQHFGDGTRLSIL.

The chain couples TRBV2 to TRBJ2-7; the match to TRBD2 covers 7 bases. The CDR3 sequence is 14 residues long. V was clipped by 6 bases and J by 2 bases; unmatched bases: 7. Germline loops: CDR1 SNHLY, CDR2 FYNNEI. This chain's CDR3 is CASRGGLAAYEQYF. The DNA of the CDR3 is TGTGCCAGCAGGGGTGGGCTAGCGGCCTACGAGCAGTACTTC.

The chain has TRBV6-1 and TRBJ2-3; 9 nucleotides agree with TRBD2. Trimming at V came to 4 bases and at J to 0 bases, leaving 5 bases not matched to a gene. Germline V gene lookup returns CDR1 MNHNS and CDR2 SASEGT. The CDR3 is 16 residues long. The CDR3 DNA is TGTGCCAGCAGTGGGGGGACTAGCCTCAGCACAGATACGCAGTATTTT. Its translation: CASSGGTSLSTDTQYF.

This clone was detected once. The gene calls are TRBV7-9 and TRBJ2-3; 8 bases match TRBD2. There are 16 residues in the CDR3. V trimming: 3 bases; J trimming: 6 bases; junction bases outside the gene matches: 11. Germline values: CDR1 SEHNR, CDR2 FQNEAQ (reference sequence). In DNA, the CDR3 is TGTGCCAGCAGCTTTGATCCAGCGGGAGCGGTCGATACGCAGTATTTT. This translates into CASSFDPAGAVDTQYF.

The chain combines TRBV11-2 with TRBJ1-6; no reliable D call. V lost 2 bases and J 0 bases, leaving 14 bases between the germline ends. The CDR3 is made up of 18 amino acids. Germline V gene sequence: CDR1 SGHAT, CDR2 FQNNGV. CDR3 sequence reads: CASSLRRSPSSYNSPLHF. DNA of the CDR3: TGTGCCAGCAGCTTAAGACGGAGCCCAAGCTCCTATAATTCACCCCTCCACTTT. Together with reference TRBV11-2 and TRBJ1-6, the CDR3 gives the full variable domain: EAGVAQSPRYKIIEKRQSVAFWCNPISGHATLYWYQQILGQGPKLLIQFQNNGVVDDSQLPKDRFSAERLKGVDSTLKIQPAKLEDSAVYLCASSLRRSPSSYNSPLHFGNGTRLTVT.

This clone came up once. CDR3 nucleotide sequence: TGTGCCAGTAGCACGGACAGGGGGAGGCATCAGCCCCAGCATTTT. Translated, it gives CASSTDRGRHQPQHF. V is TRBV19 and J is TRBJ1-5, with 10 bases lining up with TRBD1. CDR3 length: 15 residues. V gave up 6 bases and J gave up 5 bases; unmatched junction bases: 7. The V gene's germline CDR1 is LNHDA and CDR2 SQIVND (reference sequence).

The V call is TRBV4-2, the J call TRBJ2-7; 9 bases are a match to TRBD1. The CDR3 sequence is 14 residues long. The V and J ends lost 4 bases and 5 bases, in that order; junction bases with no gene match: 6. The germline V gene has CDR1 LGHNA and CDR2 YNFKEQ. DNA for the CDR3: TGTGCCAGCAGCCCGACAGGGGGTCTTAACGAGCAGTACTTC. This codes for CASSPTGGLNEQYF.

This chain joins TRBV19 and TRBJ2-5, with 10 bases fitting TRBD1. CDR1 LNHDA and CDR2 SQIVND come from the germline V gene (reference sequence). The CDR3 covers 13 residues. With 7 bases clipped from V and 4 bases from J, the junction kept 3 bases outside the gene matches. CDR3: CASNDRGRETQYF. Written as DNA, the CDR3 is TGTGCCAGTAATGACAGGGGGCGAGAGACCCAGTACTTC. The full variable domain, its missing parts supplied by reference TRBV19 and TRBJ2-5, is DGGITQSPKYLFRKEGQNVTLSCEQNLNHDAMYWYRQDPGQGLRLIYYSQIVNDFQKGDIAEGYSVSREKKESFPLTVTSAQKNPTAFYLCASNDRGRETQYFGPGTRLLVL.

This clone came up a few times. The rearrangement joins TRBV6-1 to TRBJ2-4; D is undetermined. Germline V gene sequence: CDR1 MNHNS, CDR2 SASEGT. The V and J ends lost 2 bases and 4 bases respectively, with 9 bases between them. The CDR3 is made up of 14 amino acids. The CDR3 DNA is TGTGCCAGCAGTGAATCGGGTGAGAAAAACATTCAGTACTTC. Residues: CASSESGEKNIQYF.

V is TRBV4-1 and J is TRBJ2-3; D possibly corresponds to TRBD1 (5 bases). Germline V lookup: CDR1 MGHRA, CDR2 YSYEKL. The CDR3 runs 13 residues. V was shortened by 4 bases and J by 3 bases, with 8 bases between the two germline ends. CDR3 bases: TGCGCCAGCAGCCGAACAGGTACAGATACGCAGTATTTT. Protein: CASSRTGTDTQYF.

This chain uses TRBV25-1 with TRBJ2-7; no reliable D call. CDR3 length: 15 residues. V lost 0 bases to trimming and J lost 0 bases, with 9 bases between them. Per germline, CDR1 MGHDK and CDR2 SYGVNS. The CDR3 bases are TGTGCCAGCAGTGAATACGTGTCGAGCTCCTACGAGCAGTACTTC. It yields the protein CASSEYVSSSYEQYF.

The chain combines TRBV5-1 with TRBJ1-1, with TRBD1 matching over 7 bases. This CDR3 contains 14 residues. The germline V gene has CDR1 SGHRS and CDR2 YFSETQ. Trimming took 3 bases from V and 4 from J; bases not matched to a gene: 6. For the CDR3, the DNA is TGCGCCAGCAGCTCAGGGACAGTAGGCACTGAAGCTTTCTTT. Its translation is CASSSGTVGTEAFF.

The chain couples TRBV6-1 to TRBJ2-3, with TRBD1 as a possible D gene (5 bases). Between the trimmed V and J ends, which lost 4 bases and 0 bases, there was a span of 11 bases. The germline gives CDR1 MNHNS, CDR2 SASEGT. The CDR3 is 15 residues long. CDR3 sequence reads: CASSVGHPSTDTQYF. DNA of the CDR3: TGTGCCAGCAGTGTAGGACACCCTAGCACAGATACGCAGTATTTT.

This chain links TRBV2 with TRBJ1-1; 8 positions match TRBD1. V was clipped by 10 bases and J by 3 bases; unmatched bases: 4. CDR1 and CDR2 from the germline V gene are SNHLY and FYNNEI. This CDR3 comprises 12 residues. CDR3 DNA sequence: TGTGCCACTCCGGACAGGGACACTGAAGCTTTCTTT. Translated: CATPDRDTEAFF.

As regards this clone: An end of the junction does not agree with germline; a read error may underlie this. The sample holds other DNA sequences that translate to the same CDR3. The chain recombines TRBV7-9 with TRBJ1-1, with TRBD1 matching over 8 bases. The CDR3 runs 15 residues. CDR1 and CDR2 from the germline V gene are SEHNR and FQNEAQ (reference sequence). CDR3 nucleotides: TGTTCCAGTAGCTTAGCGCCTGACAGGGGCACTGAAGCTTTCTTT. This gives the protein CSSSLAPDRGTEAFF.

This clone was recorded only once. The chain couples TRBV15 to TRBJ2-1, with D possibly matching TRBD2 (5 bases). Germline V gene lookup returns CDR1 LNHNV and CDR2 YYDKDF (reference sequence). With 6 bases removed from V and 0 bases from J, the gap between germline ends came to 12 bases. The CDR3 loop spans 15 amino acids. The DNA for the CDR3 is TGTGCCACCAGGGCGGGCGGCCTCTCCTACAATGAGCAGTTCTTC. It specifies CATRAGGLSYNEQFF.

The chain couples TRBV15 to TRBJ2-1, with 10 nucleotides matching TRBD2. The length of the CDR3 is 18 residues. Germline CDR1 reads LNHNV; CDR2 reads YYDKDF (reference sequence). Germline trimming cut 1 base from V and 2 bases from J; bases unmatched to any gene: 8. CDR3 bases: TGTGCCACCAGCAGAGTGACGTCGCTAGCGGGAGCCTACAATGAGCAGTTCTTC. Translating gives CATSRVTSLAGAYNEQFF.

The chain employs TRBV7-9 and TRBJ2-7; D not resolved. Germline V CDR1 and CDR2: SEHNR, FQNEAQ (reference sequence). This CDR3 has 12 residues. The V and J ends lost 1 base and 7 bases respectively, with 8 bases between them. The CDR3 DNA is TGTGCCAGCAGCTTAGTTCCCCCAGAGCAGTACTTC. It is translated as CASSLVPPEQYF.

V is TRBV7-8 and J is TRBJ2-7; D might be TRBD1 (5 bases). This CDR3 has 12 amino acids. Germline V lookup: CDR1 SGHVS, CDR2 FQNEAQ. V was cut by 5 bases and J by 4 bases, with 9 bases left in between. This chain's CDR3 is CASSLQEYEQYF. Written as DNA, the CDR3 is TGTGCCAGCAGCCTACAGGAGTACGAGCAGTACTTC.

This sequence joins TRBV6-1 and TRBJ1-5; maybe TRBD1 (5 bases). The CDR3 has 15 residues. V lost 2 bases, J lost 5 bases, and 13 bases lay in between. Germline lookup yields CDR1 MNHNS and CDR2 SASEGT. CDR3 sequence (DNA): TGTGCCAGCAGTGAAATATGGGGGGGAGATCAGCCCCAGCATTTT. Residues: CASSEIWGGDQPQHF.

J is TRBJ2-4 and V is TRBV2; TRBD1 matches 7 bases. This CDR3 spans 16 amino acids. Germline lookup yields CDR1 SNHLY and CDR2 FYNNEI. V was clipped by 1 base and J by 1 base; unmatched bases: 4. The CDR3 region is CASSEDRGVAKNIQYF. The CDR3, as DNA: TGTGCCAGCAGTGAAGACAGGGGAGTGGCCAAAAACATTCAGTACTTC. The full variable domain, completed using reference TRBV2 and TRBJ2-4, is EPEVTQTPSHQVTQMGQEVILRCVPISNHLYFYWYRQILGQKVEFLVSFYNNEISEKSEIFDDQFSVERPDGSNFTLKIRSTKLEDSAMYFCASSEDRGVAKNIQYFGAGTRLSVL.